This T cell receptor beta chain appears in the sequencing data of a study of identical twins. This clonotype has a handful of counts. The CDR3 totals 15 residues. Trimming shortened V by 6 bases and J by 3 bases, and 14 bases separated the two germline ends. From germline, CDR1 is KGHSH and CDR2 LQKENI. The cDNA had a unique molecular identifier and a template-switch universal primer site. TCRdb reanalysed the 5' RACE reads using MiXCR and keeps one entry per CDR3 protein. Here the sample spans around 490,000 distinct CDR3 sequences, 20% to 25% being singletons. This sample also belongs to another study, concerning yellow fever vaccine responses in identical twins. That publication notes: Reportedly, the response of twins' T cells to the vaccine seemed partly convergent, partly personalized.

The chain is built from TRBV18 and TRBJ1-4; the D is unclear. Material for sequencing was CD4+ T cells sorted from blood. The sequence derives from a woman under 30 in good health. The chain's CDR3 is CASSAGSRSNEKLFF. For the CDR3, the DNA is TGTGCCAGCTCCGCCGGCAGCAGGTCTAATGAAAAACTGTTTTTT.